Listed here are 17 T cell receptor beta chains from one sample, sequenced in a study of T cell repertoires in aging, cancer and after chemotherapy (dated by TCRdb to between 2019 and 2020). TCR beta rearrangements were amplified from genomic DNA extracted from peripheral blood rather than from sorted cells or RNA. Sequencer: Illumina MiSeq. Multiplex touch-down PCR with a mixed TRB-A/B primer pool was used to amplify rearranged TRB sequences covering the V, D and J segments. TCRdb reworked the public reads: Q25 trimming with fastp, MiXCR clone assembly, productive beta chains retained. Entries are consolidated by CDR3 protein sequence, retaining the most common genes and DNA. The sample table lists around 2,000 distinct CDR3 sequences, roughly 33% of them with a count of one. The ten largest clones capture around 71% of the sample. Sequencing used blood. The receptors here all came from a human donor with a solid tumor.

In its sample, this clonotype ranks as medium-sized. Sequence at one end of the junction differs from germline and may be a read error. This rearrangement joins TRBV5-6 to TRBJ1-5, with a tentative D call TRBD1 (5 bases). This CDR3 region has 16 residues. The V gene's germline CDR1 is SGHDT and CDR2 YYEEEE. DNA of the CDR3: TGTGCCAGCAGTTTGGGGGGAGGACGGGTCAATCAGCCCCAGCATTTT. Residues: CASSLGGGRVNQPQHF.

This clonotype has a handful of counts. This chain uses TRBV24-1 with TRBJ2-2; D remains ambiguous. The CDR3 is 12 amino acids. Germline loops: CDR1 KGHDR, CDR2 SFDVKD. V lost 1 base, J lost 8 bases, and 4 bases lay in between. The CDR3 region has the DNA TGTGCCACCAGTGATTTTTCAGGGGAGCTGTTTTTT. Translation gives CATSDFSGELFF.

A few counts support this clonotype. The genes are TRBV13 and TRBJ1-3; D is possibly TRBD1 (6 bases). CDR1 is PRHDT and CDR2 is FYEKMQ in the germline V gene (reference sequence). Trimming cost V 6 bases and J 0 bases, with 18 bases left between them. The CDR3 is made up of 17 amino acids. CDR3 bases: TGTGCCAGCAGTCTCGAGACAGGCTTCCCCTCTGGAAACACCATATATTTT. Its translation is CASSLETGFPSGNTIYF. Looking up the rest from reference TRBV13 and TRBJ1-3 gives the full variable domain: AAGVIQSPRHLIKEKRETATLKCYPIPRHDTVYWYQQGPGQDPQFLISFYEKMQSDKGSIPDRFSAQQFSDYHSELNMSSLELGDSALYFCASSLETGFPSGNTIYFGEGSWLTVV.

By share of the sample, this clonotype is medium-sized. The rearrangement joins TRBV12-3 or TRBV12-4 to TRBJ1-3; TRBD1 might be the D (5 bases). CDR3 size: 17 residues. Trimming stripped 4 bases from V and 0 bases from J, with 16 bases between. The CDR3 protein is CASSSPGTVVSGNTIYF. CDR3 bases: TGTGCCAGCAGTTCCCCAGGGACCGTTGTCTCTGGAAACACCATATATTTT.

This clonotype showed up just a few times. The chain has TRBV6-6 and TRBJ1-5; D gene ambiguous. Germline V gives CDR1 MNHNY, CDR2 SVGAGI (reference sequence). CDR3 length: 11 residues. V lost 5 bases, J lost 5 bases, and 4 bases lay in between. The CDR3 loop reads CASSDYQPQHF. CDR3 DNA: TGTGCCAGCAGTGATTATCAGCCCCAGCATTTT.

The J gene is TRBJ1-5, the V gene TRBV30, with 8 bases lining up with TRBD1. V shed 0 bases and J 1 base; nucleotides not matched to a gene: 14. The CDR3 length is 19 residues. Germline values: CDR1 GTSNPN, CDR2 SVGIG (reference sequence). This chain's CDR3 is CAWSVGLRQGPASNQPQHF. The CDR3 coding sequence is TGTGCCTGGAGTGTGGGGCTCCGACAGGGGCCGGCAAGCAATCAGCCCCAGCATTTT.

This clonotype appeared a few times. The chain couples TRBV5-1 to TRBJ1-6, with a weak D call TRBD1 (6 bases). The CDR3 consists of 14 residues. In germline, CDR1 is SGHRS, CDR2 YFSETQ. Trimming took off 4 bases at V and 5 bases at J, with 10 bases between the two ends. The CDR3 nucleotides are TGCGCCAGCAGCCCGGGGGGGCATAATTCACCCCTCCACTTT. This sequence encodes CASSPGGHNSPLHF.

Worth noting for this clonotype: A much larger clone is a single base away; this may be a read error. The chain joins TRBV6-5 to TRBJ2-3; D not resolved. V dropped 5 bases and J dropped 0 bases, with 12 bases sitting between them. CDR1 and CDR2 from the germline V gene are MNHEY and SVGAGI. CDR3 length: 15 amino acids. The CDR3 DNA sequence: TGTGCCAGCAGTATGCCGAGCATTAGCACAGATACGCAGTATTTT. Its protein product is CASSMPSISTDTQYF.

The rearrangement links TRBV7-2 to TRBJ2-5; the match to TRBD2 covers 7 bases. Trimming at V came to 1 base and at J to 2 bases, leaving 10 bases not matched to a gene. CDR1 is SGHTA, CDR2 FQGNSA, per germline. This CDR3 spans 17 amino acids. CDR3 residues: CASSLGGGRGEQETQYF. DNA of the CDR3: TGTGCCAGCAGCTTAGGGGGGGGACGGGGGGAACAAGAGACCCAGTACTTC.

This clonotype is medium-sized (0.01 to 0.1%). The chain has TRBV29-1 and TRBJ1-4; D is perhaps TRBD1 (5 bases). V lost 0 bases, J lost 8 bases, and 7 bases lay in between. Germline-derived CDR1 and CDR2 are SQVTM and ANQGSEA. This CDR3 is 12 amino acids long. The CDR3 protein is CSVEEGREKLFF. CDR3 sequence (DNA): TGCAGCGTTGAAGAGGGACGGGAAAAACTGTTTTTT.

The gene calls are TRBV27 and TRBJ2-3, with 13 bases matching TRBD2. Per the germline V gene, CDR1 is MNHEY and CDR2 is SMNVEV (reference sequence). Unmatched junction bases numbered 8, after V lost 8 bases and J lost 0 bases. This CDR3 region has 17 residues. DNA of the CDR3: TGTGCCAGCCGTAGGACTAGCGGGGGACCTAGCACAGATACGCAGTATTTT. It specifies CASRRTSGGPSTDTQYF.

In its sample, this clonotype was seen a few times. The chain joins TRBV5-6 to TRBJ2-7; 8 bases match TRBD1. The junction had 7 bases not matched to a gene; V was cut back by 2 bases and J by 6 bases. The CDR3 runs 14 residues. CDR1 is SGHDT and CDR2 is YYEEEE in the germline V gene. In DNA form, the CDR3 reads TGTGCCAGCAGCTTTGGACAGGGCCCACGCGAGCAGTACTTC. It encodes CASSFGQGPREQYF.

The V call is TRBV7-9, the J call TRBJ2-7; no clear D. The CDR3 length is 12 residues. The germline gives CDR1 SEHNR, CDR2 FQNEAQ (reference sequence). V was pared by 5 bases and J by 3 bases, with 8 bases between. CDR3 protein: CASSARGYEQYF. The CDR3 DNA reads TGTGCCAGCAGCGCCCGTGGCTACGAGCAGTACTTC.

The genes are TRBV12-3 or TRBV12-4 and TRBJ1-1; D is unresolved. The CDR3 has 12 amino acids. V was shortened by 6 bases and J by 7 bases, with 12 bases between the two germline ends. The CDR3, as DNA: TGTGCCAGCAGCCTACGTACAAATGAAGCTTTCTTT. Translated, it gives CASSLRTNEAFF.

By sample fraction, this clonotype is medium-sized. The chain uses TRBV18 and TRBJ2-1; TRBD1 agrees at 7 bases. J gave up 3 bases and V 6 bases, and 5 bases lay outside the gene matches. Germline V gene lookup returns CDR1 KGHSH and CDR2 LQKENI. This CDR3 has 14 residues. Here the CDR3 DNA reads TGTGCCAGCTCCTCGACAGGGTACTACAATGAGCAGTTCTTC. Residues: CASSSTGYYNEQFF.

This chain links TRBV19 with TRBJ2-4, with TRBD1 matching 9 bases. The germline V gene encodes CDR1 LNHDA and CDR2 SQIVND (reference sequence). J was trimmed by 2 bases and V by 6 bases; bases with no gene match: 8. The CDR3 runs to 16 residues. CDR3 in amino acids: CASSNTGGPSKNIQYF. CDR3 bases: TGTGCCAGTAGCAATACAGGGGGCCCGTCCAAAAACATTCAGTACTTC.

CDR3 coding DNA: TGTGCCAGCAGTTTGGGGGGCCTTTCAGATACGCAGTATTTT. Protein sequence: CASSLGGLSDTQYF. V is TRBV6-6 and J is TRBJ2-3; D assignment may be TRBD1 or TRBD2 (6 bases each). CDR3 length: 14 amino acids. Trimming removed 4 bases from V and 4 bases from J, with 12 bases in between. Germline V gene data show CDR1 as MNHNY and CDR2 as SVGAGI (reference sequence).